Below are 20 T cell receptor beta chains sequenced from a single sample in a study of blood T cells in healthy people across ages (dated by TCRdb to about 2015). The method was 5' RACE. The sample was run on an Illumina HiSeq 2500. A second PCR of roughly 7 to 12 cycles was run with a J-beta primer mix and a sample-barcoded 5' primer. The public reads were reanalyzed by TCRdb: fastp trimming at Q25, MiXCR alignment, in-frame beta chains only. Records with the same CDR3 protein are collapsed into one entry carrying the most frequent genes and DNA. The sample contains fewer than 800,000 distinct CDR3 sequences, roughly 50% of them found a single time. The top ten hold under 35% of the sample. Sequencing was done on a sample of blood. Source of these receptors: an older woman in good health.

The sample holds a few counts of this clonotype. This chain uses TRBV4-3 with TRBJ2-1; D not resolved. Trimming removed 0 bases from V and 9 bases from J, with 12 bases in between. The CDR3 contains 14 residues. The germline V gene encodes CDR1 LGHNA and CDR2 YSLEER. CDR3 bases: TGCGCCAGCAGCCAAGATTTAGTCAGACGTGAGCAGTTCTTC. The encoded protein is CASSQDLVRREQFF.

The V and J genes are TRBV28 and TRBJ1-1; weak D call: TRBD1 (5 bases). The length of the CDR3 is 11 residues. Germline V gives CDR1 MDHEN, CDR2 SYDVKM. Trimming removed 7 bases at V and 4 bases at J, with 7 bases between. Written as DNA, the CDR3 is TGTGCCAGCATGAGGGGCACTGAAGCTTTCTTT. Its translation: CASMRGTEAFF.

The V call is TRBV7-6, the J call TRBJ2-7; D unresolved. In germline, CDR1 is SGHVS, CDR2 FNYEAQ. Trimming removed 1 base at V and 0 bases at J, with 13 bases between. The CDR3 length is 16 residues. The CDR3 sequence: CASSLEPGRSSYEQYF. DNA of the CDR3: TGTGCCAGCAGCTTAGAACCTGGGCGAAGCTCCTACGAGCAGTACTTC. Full variable domain (rest looked up from reference TRBV7-6 and TRBJ2-7): GAGVSQSPRYKVTKRGQDVALRCDPISGHVSLYWYRQALGQGPEFLTYFNYEAQQDKSGLPNDRFSAERPEGSISTLTIQRTEQRDSAMYRCASSLEPGRSSYEQYFGPGTRLTVT.

The chain recombines TRBV20-1 with TRBJ2-1, with D maybe TRBD1 (7 bases). This CDR3 has 15 amino acids. Germline CDR1 and CDR2: DFQATT and SNEGSKA (reference sequence). V was pared by 6 bases and J by 6 bases, with 21 bases between. CDR3 region: CSAEGGGDSLNEQFF. For the CDR3, the DNA is TGCAGTGCAGAGGGGGGCGGGGACAGCCTCAATGAGCAGTTCTTC.

The chain recombines TRBV6-6 with TRBJ2-1; possibly TRBD1 for D (6 bases). The DNA end is more similar to TRBJ2-7, so the J call may be wrong. The germline V gene has CDR1 MNHNY and CDR2 SVGAGI (reference sequence). The CDR3 extends over 14 amino acids. The CDR3 sequence is CASSYGGSYNEQYF. Here the CDR3 DNA reads TGTGCCAGCAGTTACGGGGGCTCCTACAATGAGCAGTACTTC.

The rearrangement uses TRBV12-3 or TRBV12-4 and TRBJ2-3; no firm D call. The CDR3 consists of 17 residues. Trimming took off 7 bases at V and 7 bases at J, with 27 bases between the two ends. The CDR3 sequence is CASTLPTERIGFNTQYF. DNA of the CDR3: TGTGCCAGCACCTTACCCACCGAGCGCATCGGGTTTAATACGCAGTATTTT.

The chain couples TRBV5-4 to TRBJ2-5; 10 nucleotides align to TRBD1. The J call is uncertain, as TRBJ2-7 better fits the DNA end. The length of the CDR3 is 16 residues. From germline, CDR1 is SGHNT and CDR2 YYREEE (reference sequence). CDR3 nucleotide sequence: TGTGCCAGCAGCTTGGGTACCGGGACAGGGGCCTACGAGCAGTACTTC. As protein: CASSLGTGTGAYEQYF.

This sequence joins TRBV20-1 and TRBJ2-7, with 7 bases matching TRBD2. Germline V gives CDR1 DFQATT, CDR2 SNEGSKA (reference sequence). The CDR3 is made up of 13 amino acids. The V gene end was trimmed by 5 bases and the J gene end by 2 bases; junction bases not matched to a gene: 6. The CDR3 bases are TGCAGTGCTTTGGTGGGAGGGACCTACGAGCAGTACTTC. Translation gives CSALVGGTYEQYF.

The rearrangement joins TRBV6-5 to TRBJ2-1; the D gene is possibly TRBD1 (6 bases). The germline gives CDR1 MNHEY, CDR2 SVGAGI. With 5 bases removed from V and 6 bases from J, the gap between germline ends came to 20 bases. This CDR3 region has 16 residues. CDR3 nucleotides: TGTGCCAGCAGTCGACCCTCGGCAGGGGCCCTCAATGAGCAGTTCTTC. Translated, it gives CASSRPSAGALNEQFF.

This clonotype was seen more than once but under ten times. The chain couples TRBV7-2 to TRBJ2-4; the match to TRBD1 covers 7 bases. Trimming removed 1 base from V and 0 bases from J; junction bases left unmatched: 6. The CDR3 has 17 amino acids. Germline V gene lookup returns CDR1 SGHTA and CDR2 FQGNSA. The CDR3 nucleotides read TGTGCCAGCAGCTTAGTAGGGACAGAATTAGCCAAAAACATTCAGTACTTC. This gives the protein CASSLVGTELAKNIQYF.

There are a few counts of this clonotype. The chain carries TRBV9 and TRBJ1-6, with 7 bases aligning to TRBD1. V gave up 3 bases and J gave up 9 bases; unmatched junction bases: 18. The CDR3 contains 18 residues. Looked up from germline, CDR1 is SGDLS and CDR2 is YYNGEE. The CDR3 here is CASSAGTDQVGISSPLHF. CDR3 nucleotides: TGTGCCAGCAGCGCTGGGACAGATCAGGTGGGGATATCTTCACCCCTCCACTTT.

This clonotype came up a few times. The V gene is TRBV3-1, the J gene TRBJ2-1; 11 nucleotides match TRBD2. V dropped 2 bases and J dropped 8; count of bases not matched to a gene: 8. The germline V gene encodes CDR1 LGHDT and CDR2 YNNKEL (reference sequence). The CDR3 extends over 16 amino acids. The CDR3 DNA follows: TGTGCCAGCAGCCAACCGCCGGGACTAGCGGTTCATGAGCAGTTCTTC. Protein product: CASSQPPGLAVHEQFF.

The V call is TRBV6-2 or TRBV6-3, the J call TRBJ1-1, with D unresolved. V lost 6 bases, J lost 3 bases, and 11 bases lay in between. Germline CDR1 reads MNHEY; CDR2 reads SVGEGT. This CDR3 spans 13 amino acids. CDR3 sequence: CASRQSRYTEAFF. The CDR3 region has the DNA TGTGCCAGCAGACAGTCTAGGTACACTGAAGCTTTCTTT.

This clonotype was seen only a few times. The rearrangement links TRBV9 to TRBJ1-6; no reliable D call. The V end lost 0 bases, the J end lost 9 bases, and 10 bases lay between the germline ends. This CDR3 is built from 14 residues. Germline CDR1 and CDR2: SGDLS and YYNGEE. The CDR3 nucleotides read TGTGCCAGCAGCGTAGCGGACGTCCGTTCACCCCTCCACTTT. It yields the protein CASSVADVRSPLHF.

The chain couples TRBV7-2 to TRBJ1-1, with D perhaps matching TRBD1 (5 bases). There are 13 residues in the CDR3. CDR1 and CDR2 (germline): SGHTA, FQGNSA. Trimming shortened V by 5 bases and J by 4 bases, and 11 bases separated the two germline ends. CDR3 residues: CASSTQGSTEAFF. The CDR3 coding sequence is TGTGCCAGCAGCACTCAGGGAAGCACTGAAGCTTTCTTT.

The genes are TRBV7-9 and TRBJ2-1; 7 positions agree with TRBD1. The J call is doubtful: the DNA matches TRBJ2-7 better. The CDR3 runs 19 residues. Germline CDR1 reads SEHNR; CDR2 reads FQNEAQ (reference sequence). CDR3 residues: CASSSSGQHIRRSYNEQYF. CDR3 sequence (DNA): TGTGCCAGCAGCTCTTCGGGACAGCATATCCGACGCTCCTACAATGAGCAGTACTTC.

V and J are TRBV10-3 and TRBJ2-1; 9 bases fit TRBD2. The CDR3 runs to 15 residues. Germline CDR1 and CDR2: ENHRY and SYGVKD. Losses at the gene ends were 6 bases for V and 8 bases for J; bases not matched to a gene: 11. The CDR3 DNA reads as TGTGCCATCAGCAACCTAGCGGGAAGTTACGATGAGCAGTTCTTC. This encodes CAISNLAGSYDEQFF.

The chain is built from TRBV24-1 and TRBJ2-5; D perhaps matches TRBD1 (6 bases). The ends were cut back, 5 bases at V and 1 base at J, with 19 bases in the middle. Germline V gene lookup returns CDR1 KGHDR and CDR2 SFDVKD. The CDR3 consists of 17 residues. The CDR3 nucleotides are TGTGCCACCAGTGTGTTTTCCTCAGGGGCCCTCCAAGAGACCCAGTACTTC. Encoded protein: CATSVFSSGALQETQYF.

The V gene is TRBV5-1, the J gene TRBJ2-7; D is possibly TRBD1 (5 bases). V was clipped by 4 bases and J by 3 bases, with 11 bases between them. The CDR3 loop spans 13 amino acids. Germline V gives CDR1 SGHRS, CDR2 YFSETQ. This CDR3 is CASSKDIFYEQYF. The CDR3 DNA is TGCGCCAGCAGCAAGGACATTTTCTACGAGCAGTACTTC.

This chain links TRBV20-1 with TRBJ2-1, with TRBD2 matching 9 bases. The CDR3 runs to 16 residues. Trimming removed 1 base from V and 6 bases from J; junction bases left unmatched: 10. In germline, CDR1 is DFQATT, CDR2 SNEGSKA (reference sequence). DNA of the CDR3: TGCAGTGCTAGAGGCCTCCGCGGGAGGGGCACCAATGAGCAGTTCTTC. Protein sequence: CSARGLRGRGTNEQFF.